The source of this T cell receptor (beta chain) is a study of tumor-infiltrating lymphocytes in primary liver carcinoma (dated by TCRdb to the late 2010s). About the investigation overall: The five patients, three men and two women aged 30 to 69 years, had hepatocellular carcinoma (four) or combined HCC and intrahepatic cholangiocarcinoma (one). The tumors of the five patients were staged as T1-T3 N0M0, with maximum diameters ranging from roughly 4.2 to 11 cm. Technical replicate repertoires showed high reproducibility, with mean shared-clone rates approximately 0.87 and correlation coefficients above 0.98. TCRbeta repertoire sequencing covered 35 specimens from 5 patients: 25 or so tumor regions, 5 adjacent noncancerous liver tissues and 5 peripheral blood samples. Across five regions of each liver tumor, along with adjacent normal tissue and blood, the study brought together TCRbeta repertoire sequencing, expression microarrays and whole-exome sequencing. Samples yielded roughly 3.65 to 7.5 million productive TCRbeta reads; read depth did not differ significantly between tissue types. Agilent mRNA microarray profiling was performed on the 25 to 30 tumor region samples to relate TCRbeta repertoire diversity to the local molecular phenotype.

The CDR3 is 16 residues long, ends included. Here the CDR3 DNA is all that survives: 48 bases in frame from base 1. The germline V gene sets CDR1 to SGHAT and CDR2 to FQNNGV. Worth noting for this clonotype: Its antigen remains undetermined. As the CDR3 is not closed by the conserved phenylalanine or tryptophan, this likely results from a read error.

Starting from about 500 ng total RNA, TCRbeta-specific cDNA was produced by reverse transcription with a constant-region primer and ProtoScript II reverse transcriptase. Construction of the TCRbeta libraries relied on three nested rounds of multiplex PCR, following a slightly modified ARM-PCR procedure. Multiplex TRBV1-TRBV30 forward primers and a Cbeta reverse primer were used in the first two PCR rounds, each of which was run for about 10 cycles. Sample barcodes and Illumina adapters were added in a final 25-cycle PCR using Deep VentR polymerase. Amplicons of 200-500 bp were gel-purified with a QIAquick gel extraction kit before sequencing. An Illumina HiSeq 2500 was used to sequence the TCRbeta amplicons, generating 250-bp paired-end reads. On the authors' methods: Trimmomatic v0.33 was used to quality-trim the reads, and FLASH v1.2.11 was used to merge paired reads so that full CDR3 sequences could be recovered. V, D and J germline segments were assigned to the rearranged TCRbeta sequences using MiGEC v1.2.1b. Clonotype statistics, along with Shannon-Wiener diversity indices, were calculated using VDJtools v1.0.0. To cut down on sampling bias, every analysis after diversity analysis relied on just the 250 most abundant clonotypes from each sample. TCRdb ran its own pipeline on the public reads, namely fastp trimming at Q25 and MiXCR clone calling, and kept in-frame beta chains. Rows with a matching CDR3 protein are joined into one entry that keeps the most common DNA and genes. What appears here as the V and J calls and clone size reflects TCRdb's work, not the paper's. For this sample the table gives tens of thousands of distinct CDR3 sequences, of which about 71% were detected only once. The ten largest make up about 31% of the sample.

Total RNA and DNA were co-extracted without cell sorting from roughly 20-30 mg of bulk tissue using the AllPrep DNA/RNA mini kit. Surgical resection was performed in China between late 2015 and March 2016 on roughly 5 patients with histopathologically diagnosed primary liver carcinoma. At the time of sampling, the patients were treatment-naive and had chronic HBV infection. Five spatially separated regions were sampled from each tumor: the superior, inferior, left-lateral and right-lateral poles, plus the tumor centre. More than 85% viable tumor cells were found by histology in every tumor sample. Fresh tumor and adjacent tissue pieces were bisected, with one half stored in RNAlater at -80 degrees C and the other half sent for histology. Findings and caveats that apply to the study as a whole: Bulk unsorted samples precluded comparing CD4+ and CD8+ T cell repertoires. Repertoire overlap was higher between tumor regions (mean around 36%) than tumor-adjacent (17%) or tumor-blood (approximately 14%) pairs, consistent with antigen-driven expansion. The study included only four to six patients, and the authors note findings should be validated in a larger study. Only the TCR beta chain was sequenced, which likely underestimates true repertoire diversity because unpaired alpha chains were not captured. The top 250 clones made up a significantly larger repertoire fraction in tumors than in blood (p = 0.039). Only about 7-24% of top clones were present in all five regions of a tumor, suggesting spatial heterogeneity of tumor-infiltrating T cells.

Input material: liver tumor tissue from sampling region 3. This sample's cell subset or site label indicates: tumor region T3, left-lateral pole. The TCR sequence derives from a woman in her twenties or thirties with primary liver carcinoma and hepatitis B virus infection. The chain links TRBV11-2 with TRBJ2-1; a weak D assignment points to TRBD2 (7 bases agree). The CDR3 has the sequence CASMEGGTTSHNEQFL. In nucleotide form, the sequence is TGTGCCAGCATGGAGGGAGGGACAACCTCCCACAATGAGCAGTTCCTC.